This note documents a single T cell receptor (beta chain) sequence. Its specific antigen is unknown. No base qualities exist here, and no much larger clone lies one base off it. Systemically healthy Caucasian individuals from Russia, about 38 in total and aged roughly 6 to 100 years, were included as donors. Around 10 milliliters of peripheral blood were collected from each donor into EDTA-treated Vacutainer tubes. Ficoll-Paque density-gradient centrifugation was used to isolate PBMCs, with at least 6.5 million per sample. Total RNA was extracted from PBMCs with Trizol reagent, with at least 6 micrograms obtained per sample. For every donor, flow cytometry on a PBMC aliquot measured the percentage of naive CD45RAhigh/CD27high T cells. Library creation used 5' RACE. Sequencing was carried out with an Illumina HiSeq 2500. A second PCR of roughly 6 to 11 cycles was run with a J-beta primer mix and a sample-barcoded 5' primer. Each TCR beta cDNA molecule received a unique molecular identifier from a template-switch 5' adaptor carrying 12 random nucleotides. At least 2.5 million CDR3-containing paired-end reads were obtained from each sample. First-strand cDNA synthesis was performed from all RNA using the Mint cDNA synthesis kit, with priming by a TRBC-specific oligonucleotide. After uracil-DNA glycosylase treatment, a first 18-cycle PCR used universal primers M1SS and BC2_uni_R on all cDNA. Regarding the original processing steps: Normalization of each sample was performed by random selection of 1 million high-quality reads, each carrying a distinct molecular identifier. Reads sharing molecular identifiers were discarded rather than binned into consensus sequences. CDR3 identification, clonotype clustering and error correction used MiTCR with a Q25 quality threshold and the strictest error-elimination algorithm. A nonparametric unseen species model with Euler transformation was used to estimate lower-bound total TCR beta diversity. TCRdb's own reprocessing of the public reads used fastp at Q25 and MiXCR and kept productive beta chains. CDR3 protein duplicates are merged, each entry listing the most common genes and DNA. V and J calls and clone size were set by TCRdb, not the authors. Present in this sample are around 800,000 distinct CDR3 sequences, 62% of which were seen just once. In total, the top ten clones hold about 30% of the sample.

The data derive from a study of blood T cells in healthy people across ages (dated by TCRdb to the mid-2010s). Background on the whole study: In model experiments, template switching captured about one uniquely barcoded TCR beta cDNA molecule for every two T cells. To track age-related changes in TCR beta repertoire diversity, the study relied on deep sequencing normalized with unique cDNA molecular identifiers. The donors were divided into four age groups: young (average 16 years), middle-aged (approximately 42), aged (approximately 62) and long-lived (approximately 74). To avoid experimental bias, donors of different ages were randomly spread across the sequencing lanes. The study analyzed two additional independent replicas of 1 million unique cDNA reads from the same blood draw for two donors, one aged 18 to 29 and one aged 80 or older. The investigation overall reported the following: The long-lived group showed more naive CD4+ T cells, fewer expanded clones and increased TCR diversity than the aged group, suggesting age selection. Conclusive comparison of naive and antigen-experienced compartments was prevented by the profiling of bulk unsorted PBMCs. Estimates of total diversity based on one million sequenced T cells were considered lower bounds and underestimates. There was a strong correlation between observed TCR beta diversity and the percentage of naive T cells measured by flow cytometry. Observed TCR beta diversity per million T cells fell roughly linearly with age, and a significant reduction was already apparent by age roughly 40. Donor CMV infection status was unknown, potentially confounding age-related changes in expanded clonotypes.

V loses 1 base at its end and J loses 7 bases; junction bases beyond the gene matches: 7. The germline V gene gives CDR1 as SGDLS and CDR2 as YYNGEE. Including cysteine and phenylalanine, the CDR3 has 16 amino acids. Only the CDR3 DNA is retained, 48 bases long and in frame from the first base. The origin of this receptor is a man aged 25-45 years in good health. The chain uses TRBV9 and TRBJ2-1, and TRBD1 matches 11 of the central bases. Sequencing was carried out using blood. The nucleotides are TGTGCCAGCAGCGTAAAAGGGGACAGGGGGTATAATGAGCAGTTCTTC. Translated, it gives CASSVKGDRGYNEQFF.